The 3 T cell receptor beta chains presented below share a single source sample, sequenced in a study of CD8 T cells in Susac syndrome (dated by TCRdb to the late 2010s). The library came from the immunoSEQ multiplex PCR assay. RNA was extracted using the RNeasy kit, and roughly 0.5 to 1 ug of the RNA was reverse transcribed with random hexamers. The raw public reads went through TCRdb reprocessing: fastp at Q25, MiXCR clone calling, in-frame beta chains kept. Rows with one shared CDR3 protein collapse into an entry with the most common genes and DNA. This sample holds about 120,000 distinct CDR3 sequences; 92% were observed only once. The ten largest clonotypes hold 0.11% to 0.15% of the sample. Sequencing was done on a sample of CD4+ T cells from PBMCs. These receptors were obtained from a human donor in good health.

The J gene is TRBJ2-3, the V gene TRBV7-9; no reliable D call. This CDR3 comprises 11 residues. The V and J ends lost 0 bases and 8 bases respectively, with 3 bases between them. The germline V gene has CDR1 SEHNR and CDR2 FQNEAQ (reference sequence). The CDR3 reads CASSLAFTQYF. The CDR3, as DNA: TGTGCCAGCAGCTTAGCGTTTACGCAGTATTTT. Drawing the rest from reference TRBV7-9 and TRBJ2-3, the complete variable domain is DTGVSQNPRHKITKRGQNVTFRCDPISEHNRLYWYRQTLGQGPEFLTYFQNEAQLEKSRLLSDRFSAERPKGSFSTLEIQRTEQGDSAMYLCASSLAFTQYFGPGTRLTVL.

This clonotype was detected only a few times. This chain links TRBV6-2 or TRBV6-3 with TRBJ1-1, with D unclear. This CDR3 spans 13 amino acids. CDR1 and CDR2 (germline): MNHEY, SVGEGT. V was clipped by 3 bases and J by 3 bases, with 8 bases between them. The CDR3 here is CASSYVFDTEAFF. In DNA form, the CDR3 reads TGTGCCAGCAGTTATGTGTTTGACACTGAAGCTTTCTTT.

The chain carries TRBV2 and TRBJ2-1; TRBD2 aligns across 8 bases. This CDR3 comprises 13 residues. The V gene's germline CDR1 is SNHLY and CDR2 FYNNEI. The ends lost 6 bases at V and 9 bases at J; junction bases unmatched: 7. This chain's CDR3 is CASRPTREAEQFF. The DNA of the CDR3 is TGTGCCAGCAGACCCACGCGGGAGGCTGAGCAGTTCTTC.